One sample yielded the 11 T cell receptor beta chains listed below, sequenced in a study of OX40 agonist ivuxolimab in advanced cancers. The library relied on the immunoSEQ multiplex PCR assay. Held by TCRdb, this immuneACCESS table contains in-frame sequences only and omits some clones. Under half of the omission traces to an unresolved V gene where checked; the cause of the rest is unknown. The sample contains around 50,000 clones, 80% to 90% of them found a single time. About a third of the sample comes from the top ten. This material consisted of CD4+ or CD8+ T cells sorted from blood, taken in a trial of the OX40 agonist ivuxolimab. The receptor set was obtained from an adult with an advanced solid tumor such as melanoma, head and neck, liver or kidney cancer.

J is TRBJ2-7 and V is TRBV9; 7 bases fit TRBD2. Losses at the gene ends were 4 bases for V and 2 bases for J; bases not matched to a gene: 6. CDR3 length: 14 amino acids. Germline CDR1 and CDR2: SGDLS and YYNGEE. The CDR3, as DNA: TGTGCCAGCAGCCCTGGGGGGGGGACCTACGAGCAGTACTTC. Translated: CASSPGGGTYEQYF.

This rearrangement joins TRBV7-8 to TRBJ2-7, with 7 bases that match TRBD1. V lost 5 bases and J lost 7; bases outside the gene matches: 14. Per the germline V gene, CDR1 is SGHVS and CDR2 is FQNEAQ. This CDR3 contains 15 residues. CDR3 amino acids: CASSPAGTDTLEQYF. The CDR3 DNA sequence: TGTGCCAGCAGCCCAGCCGGGACAGACACCCTAGAGCAGTACTTC.

The chain carries TRBV11-1 and TRBJ2-5; no reliable D call. The DNA end is a closer match to TRBJ2-7, so the J assignment may be wrong. Germline assignment: CDR1 SGHAT and CDR2 FQDESV (reference sequence). CDR3 length: 16 residues. In DNA, the CDR3 is TGTGCCAGCAGCCAAGGTCTGGGAATGGATAGGTACGAGCAGTACTTC. This gives the protein CASSQGLGMDRYEQYF.

The V call is TRBV7-8, the J call TRBJ2-7, with no clear D. The V gene's germline CDR1 is SGHVS and CDR2 FQNEAQ. Trimming took 2 bases from V and 5 from J, leaving 7 bases between them. There are 12 residues in the CDR3. CDR3 sequence: CASSLSSDEQYF. CDR3 bases: TGTGCCAGCAGCTTAAGTTCAGACGAGCAGTACTTC.

The CDR3 sequence is CASSERGTEAFF. CDR3 DNA sequence: TGTGCCAGCAGTGAGAGGGGGACTGAAGCTTTCTTT. The J gene is TRBJ1-1, the V gene TRBV6-1; weak D call: TRBD1 (6 bases). There are 12 residues in the CDR3. Trimming pared 3 bases from V and 5 bases from J, leaving 7 bases between. Looked up from germline, CDR1 is MNHNS and CDR2 is SASEGT.

This clone was seen a single time. V is TRBV19 and J is TRBJ2-1; possible D gene TRBD2, 5 bases. V gave up 3 bases and J gave up 4 bases, with 10 bases separating them. CDR3 length equals 14 residues. Per the germline V gene, CDR1 is LNHDA and CDR2 is SQIVND (reference sequence). CDR3 coding DNA: TGTGCCAGTAGTATTAGCGATCATTACAATGAGCAGTTCTTC. Translating it yields CASSISDHYNEQFF.

V is TRBV10-2 and J is TRBJ1-6; 9 bases fit TRBD1. The germline V gene has CDR1 WSHSY and CDR2 SAAADI. The V and J ends lost 7 bases and 7 bases, in that order; junction bases with no gene match: 8. The CDR3 is 15 residues long. CDR3 sequence reads: CASTEGTGWNSPLHF. DNA of the CDR3: TGCGCCAGCACCGAAGGGACAGGGTGGAATTCACCCCTCCACTTT.

The chain uses TRBV29-1 and TRBJ2-7, with D possibly being TRBD2 (6 bases). Germline V gene sequence: CDR1 SQVTM, CDR2 ANQGSEA. Trimming took off 4 bases at V and 7 bases at J, with 11 bases between the two ends. CDR3 size: 11 residues. Written as DNA, the CDR3 is TGCAGCGTTGCATGGGGGGTTGAGCAGTACTTC. As protein: CSVAWGVEQYF.

The chain recombines TRBV11-2 with TRBJ2-7, with 10 bases matching TRBD2. This CDR3 contains 18 residues. Trimming took 2 bases from V and 2 from J; bases not matched to a gene: 12. Germline lookup yields CDR1 SGHAT and CDR2 FQNNGV. The CDR3 DNA follows: TGTGCCAGCAGCTTAAGGCTAGCGGGGGCCGCTATCCCCTACGAGCAGTACTTC. Protein: CASSLRLAGAAIPYEQYF.

This clone has only one observation. The chain recombines TRBV5-1 with TRBJ2-3; perhaps TRBD2 as D (6 bases). Germline values: CDR1 SGHRS, CDR2 YFSETQ. Trimming removed 0 bases at V and 3 bases at J, with 11 bases between. CDR3 length: 15 amino acids. This CDR3 is CASSLGREITDTQYF. The CDR3 DNA reads as TGCGCCAGCAGCTTGGGACGGGAGATAACAGATACGCAGTATTTT.

The rearrangement links TRBV5-1 to TRBJ1-1; tentatively, D is TRBD1 (5 bases). The CDR3 is made up of 12 amino acids. V shed 4 bases and J shed 7 bases, with 11 bases lying between them. Germline lookup yields CDR1 SGHRS and CDR2 YFSETQ. The CDR3 coding sequence is TGCGCCAGCAGCCCTCTTGGGGGTGAAGCTTTCTTT. It encodes CASSPLGGEAFF.